Listed below are T cell receptor beta chains from one sample, sequenced in a study of beta chain features in type 1 diabetes. The assay was immunoSEQ multiplex PCR, and TCRdb's table has in-frame clones only and misses some. The table shows 300,000 to 350,000 clones, with about 18% occurring only once. The specimen sequenced was naive CD4+ T cells from blood. These receptors all stem from a woman between 18 and 29 years old in good health. Both conserved end residues are part of each CDR3. A D gene is named only where the DNA matches it firmly. Clone size is stated in some rows and not others, as once, few, many or a class when expanded.

cdr3_aa	d_call	v_call	j_call	cdr3_length	clone_size
CASSRETQYF	NA	TRBV11-2	TRBJ2-5	10	few
CASSISQGPNEQFF	NA	TRBV28	TRBJ2-1	14	few
CASSLAGAPANEQYF	NA	TRBV5-1	TRBJ2-7	15	NA
CASSPALGAKGTEAFF	NA	TRBV27	TRBJ1-1	16	NA
CASSRGNSGGDTQYF	TRBD2	TRBV7-3	TRBJ2-3	15	few
CSVDGQGSYEQYF	TRBD1	TRBV29-1	TRBJ2-7	13	few
CAWSILNRGREQYF	TRBD1	TRBV30	TRBJ2-7	14	few
CASSGGDAGSGKLFF	NA	TRBV9	TRBJ1-4	15	NA
CAISEGPGGQPQHF	NA	TRBV10-3	TRBJ1-5	14	NA
CASCSSGEKLFF	NA	TRBV5-6	TRBJ1-4	12	NA
CASSLTPLGDTEAFF	NA	TRBV7-3	TRBJ1-1	15	once
CASSFSNTDTQYF	NA	TRBV27	TRBJ2-3	13	NA
CASSPEGEGQYEQYF	TRBD2	TRBV11-2	TRBJ2-7	15	few
CASSFSGRKDTQYF	TRBD2	TRBV7-9	TRBJ2-3	14	few
CAWESGGIYNEQFF	NA	TRBV30	TRBJ2-1	14	NA
CASSQGAGDPRRTSLTDTQYF	TRBD2	TRBV4-2	TRBJ2-3	21	NA